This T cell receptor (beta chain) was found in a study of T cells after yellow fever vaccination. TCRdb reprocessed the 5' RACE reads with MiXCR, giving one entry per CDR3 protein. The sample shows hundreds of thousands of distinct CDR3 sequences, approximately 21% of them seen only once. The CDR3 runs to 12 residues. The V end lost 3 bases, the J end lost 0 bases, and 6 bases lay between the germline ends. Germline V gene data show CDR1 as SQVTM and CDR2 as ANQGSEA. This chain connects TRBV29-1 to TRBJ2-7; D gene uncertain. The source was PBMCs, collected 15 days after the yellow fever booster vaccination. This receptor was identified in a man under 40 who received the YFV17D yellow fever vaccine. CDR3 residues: CSVDLNSYEQYF. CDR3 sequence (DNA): TGCAGCGTTGATCTAAACTCCTACGAGCAGTACTTC.